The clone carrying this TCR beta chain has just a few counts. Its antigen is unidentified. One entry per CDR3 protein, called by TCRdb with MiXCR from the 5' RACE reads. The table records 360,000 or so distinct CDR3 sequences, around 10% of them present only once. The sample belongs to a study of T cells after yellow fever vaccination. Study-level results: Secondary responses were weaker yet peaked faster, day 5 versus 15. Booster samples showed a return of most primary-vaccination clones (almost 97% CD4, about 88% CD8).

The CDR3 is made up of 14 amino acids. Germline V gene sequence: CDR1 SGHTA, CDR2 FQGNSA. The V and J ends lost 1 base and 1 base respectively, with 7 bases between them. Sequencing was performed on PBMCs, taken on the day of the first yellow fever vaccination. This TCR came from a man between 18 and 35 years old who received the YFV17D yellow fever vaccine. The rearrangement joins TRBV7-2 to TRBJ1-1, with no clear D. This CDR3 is CASSLVAKNTEAFF. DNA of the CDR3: TGTGCCAGCAGCTTAGTCGCAAAGAACACTGAAGCTTTCTTT.